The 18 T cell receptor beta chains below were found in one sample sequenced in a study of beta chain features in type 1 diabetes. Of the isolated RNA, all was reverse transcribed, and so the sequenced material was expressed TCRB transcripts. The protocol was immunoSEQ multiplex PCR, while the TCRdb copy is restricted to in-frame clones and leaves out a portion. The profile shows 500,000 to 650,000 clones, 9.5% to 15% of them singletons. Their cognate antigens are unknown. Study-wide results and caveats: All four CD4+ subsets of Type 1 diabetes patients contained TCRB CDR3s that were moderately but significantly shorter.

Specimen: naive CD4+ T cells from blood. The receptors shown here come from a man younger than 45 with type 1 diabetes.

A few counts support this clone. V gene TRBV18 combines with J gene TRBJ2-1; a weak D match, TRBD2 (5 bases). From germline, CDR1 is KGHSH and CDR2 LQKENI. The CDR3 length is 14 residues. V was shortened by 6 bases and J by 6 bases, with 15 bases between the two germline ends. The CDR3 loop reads CASSPSQRTNEQFF. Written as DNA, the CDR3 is TGTGCCAGCTCCCCCTCACAGCGGACCAATGAGCAGTTCTTC.

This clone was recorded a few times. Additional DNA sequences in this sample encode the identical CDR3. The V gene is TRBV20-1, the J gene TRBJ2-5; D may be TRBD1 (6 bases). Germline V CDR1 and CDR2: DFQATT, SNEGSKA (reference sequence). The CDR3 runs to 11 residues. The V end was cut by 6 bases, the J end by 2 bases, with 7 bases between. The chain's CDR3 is CSATGQETQYF. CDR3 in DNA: TGCAGTGCCACAGGGCAAGAGACCCAGTACTTC.

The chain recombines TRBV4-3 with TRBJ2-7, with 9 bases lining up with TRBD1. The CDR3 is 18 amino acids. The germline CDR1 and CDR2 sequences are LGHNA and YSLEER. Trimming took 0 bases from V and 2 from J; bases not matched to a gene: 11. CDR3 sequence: CASSQDLFRTGEAYEQYF. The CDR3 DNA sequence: TGCGCCAGCAGCCAAGATTTATTTAGGACAGGGGAAGCCTACGAGCAGTACTTC.

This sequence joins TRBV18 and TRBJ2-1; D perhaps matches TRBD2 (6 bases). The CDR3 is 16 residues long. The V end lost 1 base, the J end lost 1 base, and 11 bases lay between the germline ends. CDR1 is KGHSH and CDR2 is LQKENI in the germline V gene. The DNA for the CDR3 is TGTGCCAGCTCACCACGGCAAAGCGGGTCCTACAATGAGCAGTTCTTC. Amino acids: CASSPRQSGSYNEQFF.

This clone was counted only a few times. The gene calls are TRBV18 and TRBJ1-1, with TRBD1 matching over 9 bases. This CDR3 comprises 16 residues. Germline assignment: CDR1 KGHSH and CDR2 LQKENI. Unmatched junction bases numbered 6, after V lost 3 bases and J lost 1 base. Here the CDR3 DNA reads TGTGCCAGCTCACCTCTACAGGGGGCGCCGAACACTGAAGCTTTCTTT. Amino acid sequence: CASSPLQGAPNTEAFF.

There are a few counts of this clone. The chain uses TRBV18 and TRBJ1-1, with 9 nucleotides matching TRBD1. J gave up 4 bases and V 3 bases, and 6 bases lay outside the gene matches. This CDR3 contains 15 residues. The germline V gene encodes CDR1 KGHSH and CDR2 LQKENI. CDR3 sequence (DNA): TGTGCCAGCTCACCCCTCTTGGACAGGGGCACTGAAGCTTTCTTT. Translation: CASSPLLDRGTEAFF.

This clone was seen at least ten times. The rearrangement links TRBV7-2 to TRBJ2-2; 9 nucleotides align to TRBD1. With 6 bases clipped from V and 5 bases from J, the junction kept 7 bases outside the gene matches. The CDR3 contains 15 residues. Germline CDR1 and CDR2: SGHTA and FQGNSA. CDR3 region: CASRTTGGATGELFF. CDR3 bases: TGTGCCAGCAGAACTACAGGGGGCGCGACCGGGGAGCTGTTTTTT.

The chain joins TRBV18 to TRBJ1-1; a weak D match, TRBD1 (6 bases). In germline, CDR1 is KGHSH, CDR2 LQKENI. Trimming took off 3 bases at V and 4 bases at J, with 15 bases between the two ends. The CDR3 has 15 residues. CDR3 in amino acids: CASSPAQGTRTEAFF. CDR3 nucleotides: TGTGCCAGCTCACCTGCCCAGGGGACGCGCACTGAAGCTTTCTTT.

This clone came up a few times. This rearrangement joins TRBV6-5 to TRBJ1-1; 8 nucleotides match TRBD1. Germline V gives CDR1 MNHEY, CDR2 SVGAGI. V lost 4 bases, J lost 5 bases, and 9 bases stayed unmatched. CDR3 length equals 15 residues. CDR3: CASSSITGGGTEAFF. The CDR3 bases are TGTGCCAGCAGTTCGATAACAGGGGGAGGAACTGAAGCTTTCTTT.

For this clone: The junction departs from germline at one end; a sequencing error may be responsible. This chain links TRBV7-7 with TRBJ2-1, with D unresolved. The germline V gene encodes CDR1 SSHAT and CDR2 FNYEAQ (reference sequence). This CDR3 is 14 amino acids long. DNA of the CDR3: TGTGCTAGCAGCAAAACCCTTACCTACAATGAGCAGTTCTTC. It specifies CASSKTLTYNEQFF.

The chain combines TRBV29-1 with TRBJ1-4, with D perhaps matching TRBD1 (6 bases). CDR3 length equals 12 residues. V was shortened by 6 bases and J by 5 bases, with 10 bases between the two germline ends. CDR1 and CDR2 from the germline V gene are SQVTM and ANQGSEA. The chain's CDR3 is CSVQGLNEKLFF. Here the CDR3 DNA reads TGCAGCGTACAGGGCCTCAATGAAAAACTGTTTTTT.

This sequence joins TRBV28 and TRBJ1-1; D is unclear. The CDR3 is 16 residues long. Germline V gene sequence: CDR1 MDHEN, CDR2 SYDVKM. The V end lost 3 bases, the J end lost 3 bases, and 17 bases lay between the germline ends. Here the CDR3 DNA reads TGTGCCAGCAGTTTGGTAGAGGAGGGCCTCTACACTGAAGCTTTCTTT. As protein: CASSLVEEGLYTEAFF. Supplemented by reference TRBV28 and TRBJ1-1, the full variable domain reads DVKVTQSSRYLVKRTGEKVFLECVQDMDHENMFWYRQDPGLGLRLIYFSYDVKMKEKGDIPEGYSVSREKKERFSLILESASTNQTSMYLCASSLVEEGLYTEAFFGQGTRLTVV.

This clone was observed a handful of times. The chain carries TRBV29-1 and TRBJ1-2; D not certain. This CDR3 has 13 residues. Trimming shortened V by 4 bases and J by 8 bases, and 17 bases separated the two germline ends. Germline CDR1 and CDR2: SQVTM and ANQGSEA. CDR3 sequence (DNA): TGCAGCGTTGCTCAGCAGTGGGCAGAAGGCTACACCTTC. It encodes CSVAQQWAEGYTF.

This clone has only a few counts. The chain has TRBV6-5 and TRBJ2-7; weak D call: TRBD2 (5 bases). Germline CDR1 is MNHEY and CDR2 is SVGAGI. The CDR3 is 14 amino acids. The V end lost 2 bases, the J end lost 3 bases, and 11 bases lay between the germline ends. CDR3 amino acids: CASSYGQEDYEQYF. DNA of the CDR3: TGTGCCAGCAGTTACGGCCAGGAGGACTACGAGCAGTACTTC.

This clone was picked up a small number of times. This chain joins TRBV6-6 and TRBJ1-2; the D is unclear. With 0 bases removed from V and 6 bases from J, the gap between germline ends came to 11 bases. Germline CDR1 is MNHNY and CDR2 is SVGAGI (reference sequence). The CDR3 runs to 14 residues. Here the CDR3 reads CASSYSSAKDGYTF. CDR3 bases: TGTGCCAGCAGTTACTCCTCGGCCAAGGATGGCTACACCTTC.

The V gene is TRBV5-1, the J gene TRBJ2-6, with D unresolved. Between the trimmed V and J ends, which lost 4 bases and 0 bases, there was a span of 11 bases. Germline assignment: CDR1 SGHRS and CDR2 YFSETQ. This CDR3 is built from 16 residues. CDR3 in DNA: TGCGCCAGCAGCCCCGGACGGGCCTCTGGGGCCAACGTCCTGACTTTC. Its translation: CASSPGRASGANVLTF.

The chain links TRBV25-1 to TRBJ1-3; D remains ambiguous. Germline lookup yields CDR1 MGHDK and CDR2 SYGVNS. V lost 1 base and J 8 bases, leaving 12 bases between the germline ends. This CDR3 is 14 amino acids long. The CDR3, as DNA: TGTGCCAGCAGTGAATTTGGAAGTATTGACACCATATATTTT. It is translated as CASSEFGSIDTIYF.

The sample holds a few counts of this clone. DNA of the CDR3: TGTGCCAGCAGCTTGGGGACTAGCGGGGGGAGCTCCTACGAGCAGTACTTC. It specifies CASSLGTSGGSSYEQYF. V gene TRBV5-8 combines with J gene TRBJ2-7; 14 bases align to TRBD2. Trimming removed 0 bases from V and 0 bases from J; junction bases left unmatched: 2. The CDR3 sequence is 17 residues long. Looked up from germline, CDR1 is SGHTS and CDR2 is YDEGEE.